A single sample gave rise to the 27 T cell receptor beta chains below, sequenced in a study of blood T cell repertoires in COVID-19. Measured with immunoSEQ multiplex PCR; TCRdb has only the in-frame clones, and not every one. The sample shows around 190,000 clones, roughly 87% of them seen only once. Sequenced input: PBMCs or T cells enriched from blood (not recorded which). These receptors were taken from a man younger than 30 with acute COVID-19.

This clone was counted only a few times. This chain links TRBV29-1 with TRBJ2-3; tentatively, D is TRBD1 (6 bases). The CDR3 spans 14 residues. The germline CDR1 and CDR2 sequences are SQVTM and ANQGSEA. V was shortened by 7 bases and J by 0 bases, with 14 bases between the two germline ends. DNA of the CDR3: TGCAGCGCCCGAGAGGACAGAAGCACAGATACGCAGTATTTT. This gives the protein CSAREDRSTDTQYF.

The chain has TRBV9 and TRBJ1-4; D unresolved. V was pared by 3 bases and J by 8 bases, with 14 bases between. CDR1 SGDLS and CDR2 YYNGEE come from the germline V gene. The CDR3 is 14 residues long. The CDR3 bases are TGTGCCAGCAGCGCGGAGGGAGGAGGGGAAAAACTGTTTTTT. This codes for CASSAEGGGEKLFF.

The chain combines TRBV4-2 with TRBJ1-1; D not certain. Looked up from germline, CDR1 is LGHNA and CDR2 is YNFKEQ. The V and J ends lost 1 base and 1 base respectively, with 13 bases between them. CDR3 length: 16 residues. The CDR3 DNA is TGTGCCAGCAGCCAAGGAGTTGGAGCGACGAACACTGAAGCTTTCTTT. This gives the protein CASSQGVGATNTEAFF.

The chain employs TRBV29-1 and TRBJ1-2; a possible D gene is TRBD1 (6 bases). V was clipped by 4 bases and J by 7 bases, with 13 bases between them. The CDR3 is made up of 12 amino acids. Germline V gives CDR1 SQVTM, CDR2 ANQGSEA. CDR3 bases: TGCAGCGTTGGGCAGCCCAGGGGTGGCTACACCTTC. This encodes CSVGQPRGGYTF.

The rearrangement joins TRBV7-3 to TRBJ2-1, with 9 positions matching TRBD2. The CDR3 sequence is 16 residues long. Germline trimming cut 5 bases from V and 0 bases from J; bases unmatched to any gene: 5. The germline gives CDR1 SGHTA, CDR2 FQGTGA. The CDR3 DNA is TGTGCCAGCAGCCCCGAACTAGCGGGCTCCTACAATGAGCAGTTCTTC. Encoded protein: CASSPELAGSYNEQFF.

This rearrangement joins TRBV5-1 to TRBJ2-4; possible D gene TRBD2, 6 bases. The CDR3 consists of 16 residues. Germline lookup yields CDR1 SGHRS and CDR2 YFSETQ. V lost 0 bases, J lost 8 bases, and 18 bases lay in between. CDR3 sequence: CASSLGRGPDYDIQYF. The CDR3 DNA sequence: TGCGCCAGCAGCTTGGGCCGGGGCCCGGACTACGACATTCAGTACTTC.

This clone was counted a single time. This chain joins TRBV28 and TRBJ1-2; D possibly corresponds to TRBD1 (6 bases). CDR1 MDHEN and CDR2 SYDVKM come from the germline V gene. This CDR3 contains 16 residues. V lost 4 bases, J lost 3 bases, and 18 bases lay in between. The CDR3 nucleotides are TGTGCCAGCAGTTCTTACAACAGGGTTTCTTACTATGGCTACACCTTC. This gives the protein CASSSYNRVSYYGYTF.

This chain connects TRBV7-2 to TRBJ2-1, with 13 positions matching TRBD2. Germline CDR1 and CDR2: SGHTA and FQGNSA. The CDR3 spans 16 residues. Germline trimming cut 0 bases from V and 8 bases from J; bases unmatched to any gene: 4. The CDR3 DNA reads TGTGCCAGCAGCTTAGCGAGGACTAGCGGGAGCGATGAGCAGTTCTTC. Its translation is CASSLARTSGSDEQFF.

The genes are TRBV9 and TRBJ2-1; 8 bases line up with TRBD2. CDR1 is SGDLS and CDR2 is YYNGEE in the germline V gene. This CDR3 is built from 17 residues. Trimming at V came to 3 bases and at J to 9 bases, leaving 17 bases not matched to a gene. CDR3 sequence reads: CASSADTSGPRLGEQFF. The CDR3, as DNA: TGTGCCAGCAGCGCCGATACTAGCGGCCCTCGTCTGGGTGAGCAGTTCTTC.

The CDR3 reads CASSQTTGGSGNTIYF. The CDR3 nucleotides read TGTGCCAGCAGCCAAACAACAGGGGGCTCTGGAAACACCATATATTTT. The chain carries TRBV11-3 and TRBJ1-3, with TRBD1 identical over 8 bases. The CDR3 is 16 residues long. Germline loops: CDR1 SGHNT, CDR2 YENEEA. Germline trimming cut 5 bases from V and 0 bases from J; bases unmatched to any gene: 6.

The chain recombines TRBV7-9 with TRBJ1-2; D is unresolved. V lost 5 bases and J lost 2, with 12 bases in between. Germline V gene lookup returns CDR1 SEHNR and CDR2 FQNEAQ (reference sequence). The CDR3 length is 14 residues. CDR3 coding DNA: TGTGCCAGCAGCGAAGACACCCTAAACTATGGCTACACCTTC. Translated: CASSEDTLNYGYTF.

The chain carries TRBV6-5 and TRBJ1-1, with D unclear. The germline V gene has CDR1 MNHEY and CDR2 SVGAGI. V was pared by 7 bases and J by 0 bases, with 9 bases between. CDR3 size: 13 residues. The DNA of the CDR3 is TGTGCCAGCACCACACAGTTGAACACTGAAGCTTTCTTT. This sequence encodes CASTTQLNTEAFF.

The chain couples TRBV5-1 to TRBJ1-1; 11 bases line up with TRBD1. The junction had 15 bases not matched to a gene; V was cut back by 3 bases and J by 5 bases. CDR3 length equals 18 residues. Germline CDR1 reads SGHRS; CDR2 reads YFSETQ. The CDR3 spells CASSSHARTGGLGTEAFF. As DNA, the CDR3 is TGCGCCAGCAGCTCCCACGCGAGGACAGGGGGCCTAGGGACTGAAGCTTTCTTT.

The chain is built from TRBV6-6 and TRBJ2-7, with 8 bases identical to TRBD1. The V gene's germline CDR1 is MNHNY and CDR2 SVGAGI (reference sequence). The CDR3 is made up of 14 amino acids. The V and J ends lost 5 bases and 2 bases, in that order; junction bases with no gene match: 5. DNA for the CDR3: TGTGCCAGCAGTCGGGACAGGACAACCTACGAGCAGTACTTC. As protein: CASSRDRTTYEQYF.

The CDR3 reads CASSVSREGNEKLFF. CDR3 sequence (DNA): TGTGCCAGCAGTGTCTCGAGGGAGGGTAATGAAAAACTGTTTTTT. This chain connects TRBV2 to TRBJ1-4; D is unresolved. The CDR3 contains 15 residues. Germline-derived CDR1 and CDR2 are SNHLY and FYNNEI. The V gene lost 4 bases and the J gene lost 4 bases, with 13 bases spanning the gap. Supplemented by reference TRBV2 and TRBJ1-4, the full variable domain reads EPEVTQTPSHQVTQMGQEVILRCVPISNHLYFYWYRQILGQKVEFLVSFYNNEISEKSEIFDDQFSVERPDGSNFTLKIRSTKLEDSAMYFCASSVSREGNEKLFFGSGTQLSVL.

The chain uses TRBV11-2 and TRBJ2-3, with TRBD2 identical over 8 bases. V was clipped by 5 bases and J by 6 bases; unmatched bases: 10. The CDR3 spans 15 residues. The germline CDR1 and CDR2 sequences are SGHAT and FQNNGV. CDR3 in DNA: TGTGCCAGCAGCCCGAGCGGGAGTGTCGCGGATACGCAGTATTTT. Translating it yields CASSPSGSVADTQYF.

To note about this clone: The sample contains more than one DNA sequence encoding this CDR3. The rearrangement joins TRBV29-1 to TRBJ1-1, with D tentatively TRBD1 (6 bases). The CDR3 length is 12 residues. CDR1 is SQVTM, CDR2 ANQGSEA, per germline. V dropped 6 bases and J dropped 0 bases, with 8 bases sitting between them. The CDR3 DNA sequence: TGCAGCGTAGGACAGATGAACACTGAAGCTTTCTTT. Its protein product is CSVGQMNTEAFF. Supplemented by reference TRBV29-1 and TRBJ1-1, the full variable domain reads SAVISQKPSRDICQRGTSLTIQCQVDSQVTMMFWYRQQPGQSLTLIATANQGSEATYESGFVIDKFPISRPNLTFSTLTVSNMSPEDSSIYLCSVGQMNTEAFFGQGTRLTVV.

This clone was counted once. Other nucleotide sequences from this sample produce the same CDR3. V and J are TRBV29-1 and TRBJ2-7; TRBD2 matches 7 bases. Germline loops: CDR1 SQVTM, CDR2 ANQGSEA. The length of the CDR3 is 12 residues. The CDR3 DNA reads TGCAGTGTACCGGGACCGCGGGAGGAGCAGTACTTC. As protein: CSVPGPREEQYF.

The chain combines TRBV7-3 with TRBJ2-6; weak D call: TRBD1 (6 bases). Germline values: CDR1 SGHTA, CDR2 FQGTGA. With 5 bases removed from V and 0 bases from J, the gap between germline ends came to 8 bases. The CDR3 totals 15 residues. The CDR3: CASSPGHSGANVLTF. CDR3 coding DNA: TGTGCCAGCAGCCCGGGACACTCTGGGGCCAACGTCCTGACTTTC.

The CDR3 reads CASSHDNLSTDTQYF. The DNA of the CDR3 is TGTGCCAGCAGCCATGACAACCTCAGCACAGATACGCAGTATTTT. This chain connects TRBV28 to TRBJ2-3, with D hard to call. CDR3 length equals 15 residues. The germline gives CDR1 MDHEN, CDR2 SYDVKM. V lost 6 bases and J 0 bases, leaving 13 bases between the germline ends.

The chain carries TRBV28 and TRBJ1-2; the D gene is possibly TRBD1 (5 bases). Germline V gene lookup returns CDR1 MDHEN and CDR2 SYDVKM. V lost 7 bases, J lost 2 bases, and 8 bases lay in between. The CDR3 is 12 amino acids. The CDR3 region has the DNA TGTGCCAGCACGTCAGGGAACTATGGCTACACCTTC. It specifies CASTSGNYGYTF.

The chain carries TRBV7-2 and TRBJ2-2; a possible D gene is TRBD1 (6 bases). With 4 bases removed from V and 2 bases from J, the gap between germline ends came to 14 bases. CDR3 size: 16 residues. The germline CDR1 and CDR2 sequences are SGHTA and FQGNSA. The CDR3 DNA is TGTGCCAGCAGCTCACGAACAGGGAGAAACACCGGGGAGCTGTTTTTT. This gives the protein CASSSRTGRNTGELFF.

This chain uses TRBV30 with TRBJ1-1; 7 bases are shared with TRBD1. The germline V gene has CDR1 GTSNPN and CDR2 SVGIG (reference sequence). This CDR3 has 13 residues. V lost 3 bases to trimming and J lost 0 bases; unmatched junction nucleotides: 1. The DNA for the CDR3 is TGTGCCTGGAGCACAGGGGTGAACACTGAAGCTTTCTTT. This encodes CAWSTGVNTEAFF.

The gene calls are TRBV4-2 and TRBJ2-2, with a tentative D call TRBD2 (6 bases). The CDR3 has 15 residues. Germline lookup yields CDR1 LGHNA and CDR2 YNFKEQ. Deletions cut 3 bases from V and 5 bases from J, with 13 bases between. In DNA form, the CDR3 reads TGTGCCAGCAGCCAGGATCTAGCGAGTACCGGGGAGCTGTTTTTT. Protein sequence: CASSQDLASTGELFF.

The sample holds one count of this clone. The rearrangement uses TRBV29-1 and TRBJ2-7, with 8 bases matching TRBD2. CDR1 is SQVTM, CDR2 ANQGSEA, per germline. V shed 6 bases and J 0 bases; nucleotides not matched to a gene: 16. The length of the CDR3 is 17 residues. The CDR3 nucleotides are TGCAGCGTCGCCAAACCGGAAAGCGGGGGAAGCTCCTACGAGCAGTACTTC. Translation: CSVAKPESGGSSYEQYF.

CDR3 nucleotide sequence: TGCGCCAGCAGCTTGCCGGGACTCCCCTACGAGCAGTACTTC. Protein sequence: CASSLPGLPYEQYF. The V gene is TRBV5-1, the J gene TRBJ2-7; tentative D call: TRBD2 (6 bases). The CDR3 is 14 amino acids. Germline V gives CDR1 SGHRS, CDR2 YFSETQ. With 1 base removed from V and 2 bases from J, the gap between germline ends came to 10 bases.

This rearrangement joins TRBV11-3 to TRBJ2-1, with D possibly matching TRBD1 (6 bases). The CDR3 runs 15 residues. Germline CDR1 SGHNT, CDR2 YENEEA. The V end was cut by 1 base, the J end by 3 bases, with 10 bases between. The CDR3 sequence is CASSLGEGVYNEQFF. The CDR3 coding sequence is TGTGCCAGCAGCTTAGGAGAGGGGGTCTACAATGAGCAGTTCTTC.